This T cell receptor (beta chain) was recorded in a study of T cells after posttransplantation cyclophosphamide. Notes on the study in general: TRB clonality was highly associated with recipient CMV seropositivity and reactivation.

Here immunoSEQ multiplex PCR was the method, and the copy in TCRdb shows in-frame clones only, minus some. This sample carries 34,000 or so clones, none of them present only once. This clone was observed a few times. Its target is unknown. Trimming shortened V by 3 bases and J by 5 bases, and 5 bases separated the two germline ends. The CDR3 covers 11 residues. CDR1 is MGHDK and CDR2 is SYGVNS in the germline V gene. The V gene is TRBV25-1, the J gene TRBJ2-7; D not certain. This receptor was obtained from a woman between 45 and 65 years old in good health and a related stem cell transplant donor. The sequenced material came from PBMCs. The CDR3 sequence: CASSDSDEQYF. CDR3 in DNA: TGTGCCAGCAGTGATTCGGACGAGCAGTACTTC.